This TCR beta chain derives from a study of cytomegalovirus exposure and HLA in healthy donors. Clones were read by immunoSEQ multiplex PCR, and TCRdb kept only the in-frame ones, dropping some. The sample lists 160,000 or so clones, about 83% occurring once. Germline trimming cut 1 base from V and 5 bases from J; bases unmatched to any gene: 7. The CDR3 consists of 15 residues. Germline V gene lookup returns CDR1 SGHKS and CDR2 YYEKEE (reference sequence). The clonotype comes from a woman younger than 45 in good health and CMV-seronegative. The chain joins TRBV5-5 to TRBJ1-2, with 8 bases lining up with TRBD1. The sequenced sample consisted of PBMCs. CDR3 DNA sequence: TGTGCCAGCAGCTTGCCGGGACAGGCCCATTATGGCTACACCTTC. As protein: CASSLPGQAHYGYTF.